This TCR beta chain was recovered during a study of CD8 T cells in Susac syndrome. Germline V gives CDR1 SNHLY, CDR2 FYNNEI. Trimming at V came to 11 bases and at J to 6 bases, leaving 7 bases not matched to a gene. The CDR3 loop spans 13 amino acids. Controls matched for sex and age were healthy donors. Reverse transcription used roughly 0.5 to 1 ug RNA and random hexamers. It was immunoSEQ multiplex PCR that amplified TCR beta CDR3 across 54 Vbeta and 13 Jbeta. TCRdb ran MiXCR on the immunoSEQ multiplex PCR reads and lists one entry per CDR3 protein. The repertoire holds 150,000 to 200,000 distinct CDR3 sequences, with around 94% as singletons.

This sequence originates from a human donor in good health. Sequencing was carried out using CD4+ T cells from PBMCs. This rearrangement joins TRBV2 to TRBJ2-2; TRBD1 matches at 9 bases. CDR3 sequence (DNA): TGTGCCTCACGACAGGGGGTCTCCGGGGAGCTGTTTTTT. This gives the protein CASRQGVSGELFF.